These T cell receptor beta chains were read from a single sample in a study of radiotherapy plus CTLA-4 blockade in lung cancer. Generated by immunoSEQ multiplex PCR, the TCRdb table keeps only in-frame clones and is missing some. This table holds approximately 50,000 clones, around 73% found once. This specimen consisted of peripheral blood, obtained from a patient treated with radiotherapy plus ipilimumab. The receptors come from a human donor with non-small cell lung cancer who had a complete response to radiotherapy plus ipilimumab. The CDR3 runs from the conserved cysteine through the conserved F or W.

v_call	j_call	cdr3_length	cdr3_aa
TRBV6-5	TRBJ1-2	11	CASTTGRGYTF
TRBV4-3	TRBJ2-5	15	CASSQAGLAQETQYF
TRBV19	TRBJ1-5	18	CASTPSAAGGPSNQPQHF
TRBV7-2	TRBJ2-5	16	CASSLAAAGGQETQYF
TRBV7-2	TRBJ1-1	15	CASSPRPGFGTEAFF
TRBV7-6	TRBJ2-5	14	CASSLLANGETQYF
TRBV6-6	TRBJ2-1	11	CASSYDSSPIF
TRBV2	TRBJ2-7	13	CASRPSGTYEQYF
TRBV7-9	TRBJ1-1	15	CASSYYSTGNTEAFF
TRBV5-1	TRBJ1-3	14	CASSLEKPGNTIYF
TRBV27	TRBJ1-6	14	CASSLEGAVSPLHF
TRBV7-6	TRBJ2-2	14	CASSSRGSPGELFF
TRBV7-9	TRBJ2-2	18	CASSYLLAQMGSAGELFF
TRBV5-1	TRBJ2-1	13	CASSLSWLGEQFF
TRBV7-2	TRBJ2-7	14	CASKAGPSSYEQYF
TRBV7-9	TRBJ1-6	16	CASSLASGGIGSPLHF
TRBV5-4	TRBJ1-4	16	CASSYRQGATNEKLFF
TRBV5-1	TRBJ2-5	14	CASSLEGGAETQYF
TRBV5-1	TRBJ2-2	15	CASSLDPANTGELFF
TRBV7-8	TRBJ1-2	12	CASSPPSYGYTF
TRBV7-2	TRBJ1-2	16	CASSLGTGTGNYGYTF
TRBV7-2	TRBJ1-4	13	CASSPRHREKLFF
TRBV7-2	TRBJ1-6	18	CASSFPGRTGGNNSPLHF
TRBV6-1	TRBJ2-7	13	CASSLTGTYEQYF
TRBV30	TRBJ1-2	18	CAWSTSWGRPIWFRGYTF
TRBV29-1	TRBJ1-1	12	CSVLTLNTEAFF
TRBV19	TRBJ1-1	11	CASSMGLRAFF
TRBV10-1	TRBJ2-7	11	CASGDSYEQYF
TRBV11-2	TRBJ2-7	14	CASSLTGSSYEQYF
TRBV2	TRBJ2-3	15	CASSVRTAGTDTQYF
TRBV28	TRBJ1-4	15	CASSSVNSLYEKLFF
TRBV7-9	TRBJ2-7	16	CASSPSLITLGYEQYF
TRBV7-2	TRBJ2-7	14	CASSRRTSSYEQYF
TRBV6-6	TRBJ1-5	14	CASTRTASNQPQHF
TRBV5-5	TRBJ1-4	19	CASSFRGPGHGKDREKLFF
TRBV5-1	TRBJ2-2	15	CASSLVQTRTGELFF
TRBV5-5	TRBJ1-2	15	CASSLRRDAEYGYTF
TRBV30	TRBJ2-7	12	CACGPTSYEQYF
TRBV5-5	TRBJ1-2	14	CASSVSGQGGGYTF
TRBV10-3	TRBJ1-6	16	CAISESTGVGNSPLHF
TRBV7-2	TRBJ2-2	16	CASSRTQGLHTGELFF
TRBV2	TRBJ2-1	13	CASFSRDWNEQFF
TRBV4-3	TRBJ1-4	16	CASSQDARVLAEKLFF
TRBV19	TRBJ2-2	12	CASRVLTGELFF